These T cell receptor beta chains were read from a single sample in a study of cytomegalovirus exposure and HLA in healthy donors. Assay used: immunoSEQ multiplex PCR; TCRdb lists only in-frame clones, some missing. The top ten hold 6.6% of the sample, which has 130,000 or so clones, roughly 70% seen once. The material sequenced was PBMCs. The receptors here all came from a man between 40 and 49 years old in good health and CMV-seropositive. Each CDR3 is given with its conserved first and last residue. D genes are given only for firm matches. Rows may omit the clone size; those that give it use once, few, many or a size class.

V gene	J gene	clone size	D gene	CDR3 DNA	CDR3 protein
TRBV5-1	TRBJ1-3	.	.	TGCGCCAGCAGCACAGGGTCTGGAAACACCATATATTTT	CASSTGSGNTIYF
TRBV2	TRBJ1-3	.	.	TGTGCCAGCTGGGGGGGCTCTGGAAACACCATATATTTT	CASWGGSGNTIYF
TRBV25-1	TRBJ1-2	.	.	TGTGCCAGCAGTACGGTTAACTATGGCTACACCTTC	CASSTVNYGYTF
TRBV5-6	TRBJ2-5	.	.	TGTGCCAGCAGCTTAGCGGTAGAGACCCAGTACTTC	CASSLAVETQYF
TRBV4-1	TRBJ1-5	.	.	TGCGCCAGCAGCCATGGAGGCAGGGGTCTTAGCAATCAGCCCCAGCATTTT	CASSHGGRGLSNQPQHF
TRBV6-5	TRBJ1-5	.	TRBD1	TGTGCCAGCAGACCCAGGGGGGGCAATCAGCCCCAGCATTTT	CASRPRGGNQPQHF
TRBV6-5	TRBJ2-7	few	.	TGTGCCAGCAGTTACTCGATTGGCCAGGCCTCCTACGAGCAGTACTTC	CASSYSIGQASYEQYF
TRBV5-1	TRBJ2-7	.	.	TGCGCCAGCAGCTTGCAGGCCTCCTACGAGCAGTACTTC	CASSLQASYEQYF
TRBV7-8	TRBJ2-7	.	TRBD1	TGTGCCAGCAGCCAACGGACAGGGGTCTACGAGCAGTACTTC	CASSQRTGVYEQYF
TRBV7-6	TRBJ2-5	.	.	TGTGCCAGCAGCCTGACGAGGGAGACCCAGTACTTC	CASSLTRETQYF
TRBV2	TRBJ1-6	once	.	TGTGCCAGCAGTGAAGTGTCAAATAATTCACCCCTCCACTTT	CASSEVSNNSPLHF
TRBV11-2	TRBJ2-7	once	TRBD2	TGTGCCAGCAGCGCGCCTAGCGGGTTGAGAAACGAGCAGTACTTC	CASSAPSGLRNEQYF
TRBV5-1	TRBJ2-7	.	TRBD1	TGCGCCAGCAGCTTGGGGGTCCCCGGGACAGGGGGCTCCGAGCAGTACTTC	CASSLGVPGTGGSEQYF
TRBV7-9	TRBJ2-1	few	TRBD2	TGTGCCAGCAGCCCGCGGGGGGGCTACCGCTACAATGAGCAGTTCTTC	CASSPRGGYRYNEQFF
TRBV6-5	TRBJ2-5	.	.	TGTGCCAGCAGTTACGGTACTAGTCGGGAGACCCAGTACTTC	CASSYGTSRETQYF
TRBV29-1	TRBJ2-7	few	.	TGCAGCGTCCATGACACCTCCTCCTACGAGCAGTACTTC	CSVHDTSSYEQYF
TRBV2	TRBJ2-1	.	TRBD2	TGTGCCAGCAGGCCCGGGACTAGCGAGACCCATGAGCAGTTCTTC	CASRPGTSETHEQFF
TRBV28	TRBJ1-1	few	.	TGTGCCAGCAGTTTGCGGGGCACTGAAGCTTTCTTT	CASSLRGTEAFF
TRBV11-2	TRBJ2-5	.	TRBD1	TGTGCCAGCAGCCATCGGGGACAGGGGGCCGAGACCCAGTACTTC	CASSHRGQGAETQYF
TRBV25-1	TRBJ1-3	many	.	TGTGCCAGCAGTGGACCTAGCTCTGGAAACACCATATATTTT	CASSGPSSGNTIYF
TRBV7-9	TRBJ1-2	few	TRBD1	TGTGCCAGCAGCCCAGGACAGGGGAACTATGGCTACACCTTC	CASSPGQGNYGYTF
TRBV30	TRBJ2-7	.	.	TGTGCCTGGAGTGTATCCTTCGTGGAGGGGCAGTACTTC	CAWSVSFVEGQYF
TRBV27	TRBJ1-1	.	TRBD1	TGTGCCAGCAGTCGACAGGGGGACGTTAGGGACACTGAAGCTTTCTTT	CASSRQGDVRDTEAFF
TRBV5-6	TRBJ2-7	few	TRBD2	TGTGCCAGCAGCTTGTCGACTAGCGGGAGGGGAATCCGCGAGCAGTACTTC	CASSLSTSGRGIREQYF
TRBV5-1	TRBJ2-3	.	TRBD2	TGCGCCAGCAGCGCCCAACTAGCGGGGGTCACAGATACGCAGTATTTT	CASSAQLAGVTDTQYF
TRBV18	TRBJ1-1	.	TRBD1	TGTGCCAGCTCACCACCGGGACAGGACACTGAAGCTTTCTTT	CASSPPGQDTEAFF
TRBV5-1	TRBJ1-4	.	TRBD1	TGCGCCAGCACCCCCCTTGGACAGGGTGCAACTAATGAAAAACTGTTTTTT	CASTPLGQGATNEKLFF
TRBV13	TRBJ2-1	.	.	TGTGCCAGCAGCCCTAGACTAGTATCCTACAATGAGCAGTTCTTC	CASSPRLVSYNEQFF
TRBV30	TRBJ2-7	.	.	TGTGCCTGGACCACAAGGAGCCAGGGCACAAGGGAGCAGTACTTC	CAWTTRSQGTREQYF
TRBV5-1	TRBJ2-7	.	.	TGCGCCAGCAGCTCCGGTCCCTACGAGCAGTACTTC	CASSSGPYEQYF
TRBV27	TRBJ2-1	once	TRBD1	TGTGCCAGCAGTCCAGACAGGGGACCCTACAATGAGCAGTTCTTC	CASSPDRGPYNEQFF
TRBV6-5	TRBJ2-7	.	TRBD1	TGTGCCAGCAGTTACTCCGGGACAGGCTCCTACGAGCAGTACTTC	CASSYSGTGSYEQYF
TRBV28	TRBJ2-1	.	.	TGTGCCAGCAGTGGACAGGGAGGGCCCTACAATGAGCAGTTCTTC	CASSGQGGPYNEQFF
TRBV6-5	TRBJ2-5	few	.	TGTGCCAGCAGTGCAGGTTCTCAAGAGACCCAGTACTTC	CASSAGSQETQYF
TRBV6-1	TRBJ1-1	.	.	TGTGCCAGCGGTACTATTGTCATGAACACTGAAGCTTTCTTT	CASGTIVMNTEAFF
TRBV28	TRBJ1-5	.	.	TGTGCCAGCAGTTTATACAGGGCAAGGGAGGGGCCCCAGCATTTT	CASSLYRAREGPQHF
TRBV7-8	TRBJ2-1	.	TRBD2	TGTGCCAGCAGCTTCGTAGCGGGGGGAGACAATGAGCAGTTCTTC	CASSFVAGGDNEQFF
TRBV5-1	TRBJ2-7	few	TRBD1	TGCGCCAGCAGTCTGGGACAGGACACCTACGAGCAGTACTTC	CASSLGQDTYEQYF
TRBV5-1	TRBJ1-2	.	.	TGCGCCAGCAGCTTCGGGGACAATAACTATGGCTACACCTTC	CASSFGDNNYGYTF
TRBV15	TRBJ1-5	.	.	TGTGCCACCAGCAGAGAGGTTACGAGAAATCAGCCCCAGCATTTT	CATSREVTRNQPQHF
TRBV5-1	TRBJ1-1	.	.	TGCGCCAGCAGCTCTTCCGGACTTACTAACACTGAAGCTTTCTTT	CASSSSGLTNTEAFF
TRBV10-2	TRBJ2-1	.	.	TGCGCCAGCAGTGTTCTAGCCGGCTACAATGAGCAGTTCTTC	CASSVLAGYNEQFF
TRBV19	TRBJ1-4	.	.	TGTGCCAGCCAGGACGAGGGAAGGAGTGAAAAACTGTTTTTT	CASQDEGRSEKLFF
TRBV28	TRBJ2-2	.	TRBD2	TGTGCCAGCAGTCGACTGACTAGCCTTGGAGACACCGGGGAGCTGTTTTTT	CASSRLTSLGDTGELFF
TRBV2	TRBJ1-1	.	.	TGTGCCAGCGATGGAGGGACTGAAGCTTTCTTT	CASDGGTEAFF
TRBV9	TRBJ2-5	.	.	TGTGCCAGCAGTTCAGCGGAGCAACGAGAGACCCAGTACTTC	CASSSAEQRETQYF
TRBV10-3	TRBJ2-5	.	TRBD1	TGTGCCATCAGTGGACAGGGAAAAGAGACCCAGTACTTC	CAISGQGKETQYF
TRBV5-4	TRBJ1-1	once	.	TGTGCCAGCAGCAATGATCCAGGGGAAGAAGCTTTCTTT	CASSNDPGEEAFF
TRBV11-2	TRBJ2-1	.	.	TGTGCCAGCAGCTCACGCCTAGGCCGACCCCCCTACAATGAGCAGTTCTTC	CASSSRLGRPPYNEQFF
TRBV20-1	TRBJ2-7	.	TRBD1	TGCAGTGCTACCCGAGGGGGCCAGCAGTACTTC	CSATRGGQQYF
TRBV2	TRBJ1-5	.	.	TGTGCCAGCAGTGAAGAGAGCAGGCAGCCCCAGCATTTT	CASSEESRQPQHF
TRBV4-2	TRBJ2-2	.	.	TGTGCCAGCAGCAACAGGGAGACCGGGGAGCTGTTTTTT	CASSNRETGELFF
TRBV18	TRBJ1-1	.	.	TGTGCCAGCTCACCCCAGGTAGCAGGGGCTAAGAACACTGAAGCTTTCTTT	CASSPQVAGAKNTEAFF
TRBV4-1	TRBJ1-5	.	.	TGCGCCAGCAGCCGGGACAATGGAGGCGGCAATCAGCCCCAGCATTTT	CASSRDNGGGNQPQHF